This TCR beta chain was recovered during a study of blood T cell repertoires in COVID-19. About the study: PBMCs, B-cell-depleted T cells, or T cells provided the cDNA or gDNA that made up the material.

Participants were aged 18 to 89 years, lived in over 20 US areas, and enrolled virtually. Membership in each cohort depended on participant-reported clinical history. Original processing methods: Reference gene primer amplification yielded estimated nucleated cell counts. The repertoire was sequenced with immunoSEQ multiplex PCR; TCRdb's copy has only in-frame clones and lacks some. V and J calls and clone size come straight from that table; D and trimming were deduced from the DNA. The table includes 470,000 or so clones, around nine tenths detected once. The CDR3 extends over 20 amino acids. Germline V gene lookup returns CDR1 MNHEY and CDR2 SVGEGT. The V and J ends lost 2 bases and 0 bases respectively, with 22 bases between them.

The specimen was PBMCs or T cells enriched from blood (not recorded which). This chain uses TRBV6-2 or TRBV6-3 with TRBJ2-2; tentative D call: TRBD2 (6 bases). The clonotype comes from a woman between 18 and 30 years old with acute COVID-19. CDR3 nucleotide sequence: TGTGCCAGCAGTTACCCAAGATGGATAGGCGGGAACCCGAACACCGGGGAGCTGTTTTTT. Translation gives CASSYPRWIGGNPNTGELFF.